The 27 T cell receptor beta chains reported below all come from one sample, sequenced in a study of beta chain features in type 1 diabetes. Findings and caveats of the study: All four CD4+ subsets of Type 1 diabetes patients contained TCRB CDR3s that were moderately but significantly shorter.

The isolated RNA, all of it, was reverse transcribed, so expressed TCRB transcripts were what got sequenced. Measured with immunoSEQ multiplex PCR; TCRdb has only the in-frame clones, and not every one. This repertoire shows about 170,000 clones, about 7.9% found once; its top ten account for 0.5%. Their recognized antigens are unknown. Sequenced: central memory CD4+ T cells from blood. These receptor sequences come from a young man with type 1 diabetes.

The gene calls are TRBV9 and TRBJ2-1, with D perhaps TRBD2 (6 bases). The CDR3 covers 18 residues. The V gene's germline CDR1 is SGDLS and CDR2 YYNGEE. Trimming cost V 1 base and J 6 bases, with 23 bases left between them. In DNA, the CDR3 is TGTGCCAGCAGCGTAAGGTCGGGTGGAGGGAACGCAGGCAATGAGCAGTTCTTC. Protein product: CASSVRSGGGNAGNEQFF.

This clone showed up just a few times. This rearrangement joins TRBV18 to TRBJ2-3, with 9 bases lining up with TRBD2. CDR1 is KGHSH and CDR2 is LQKENI in the germline V gene. The V segment lost 3 bases and the J segment 4 bases; nucleotides outside the gene matches: 2. The CDR3 has 14 residues. This CDR3 is CASSPPSGADTQYF. For the CDR3, the DNA is TGTGCCAGCTCACCGCCTAGCGGGGCAGATACGCAGTATTTT.

The V call is TRBV2, the J call TRBJ2-7; tentative D call: TRBD2 (5 bases). Per germline, CDR1 SNHLY and CDR2 FYNNEI. The V gene lost 8 bases and the J gene lost 6 bases, with 14 bases spanning the gap. The CDR3 loop spans 12 amino acids. The CDR3 region has the DNA TGTGCCAGCGGGTACACCGCGGGCGAGCAGTACTTC. Residues: CASGYTAGEQYF. Looking up the rest from reference TRBV2 and TRBJ2-7 gives the full variable domain: EPEVTQTPSHQVTQMGQEVILRCVPISNHLYFYWYRQILGQKVEFLVSFYNNEISEKSEIFDDQFSVERPDGSNFTLKIRSTKLEDSAMYFCASGYTAGEQYFGPGTRLTVT.

This clone was picked up a small number of times. The chain uses TRBV7-2 and TRBJ2-3; TRBD2 agrees at 7 bases. With 1 base clipped from V and 10 bases from J, the junction kept 11 bases outside the gene matches. The CDR3 covers 15 residues. Germline V lookup: CDR1 SGHTA, CDR2 FQGNSA. The CDR3 loop is CASSLGGGRGDSQYF. The CDR3 nucleotides read TGTGCCAGCAGCTTAGGGGGCGGGAGAGGGGATTCGCAGTATTTT.

The chain combines TRBV27 with TRBJ1-4; 9 bases agree with TRBD1. The J segment lost 8 bases and the V segment lost 6 bases, leaving 7 bases of the junction unmatched. Germline CDR1 and CDR2: MNHEY and SMNVEV (reference sequence). This CDR3 is built from 14 residues. The CDR3 sequence: CASRGTGTMEKLFF. The CDR3 DNA sequence: TGTGCCAGCAGGGGGACAGGGACGATGGAAAAACTGTTTTTT.

This clone was observed a handful of times. For the CDR3, the DNA is TGTGCCAGCTCACCAAACGAAACACCGGGGGGCTATGGCTACACCTTC. Amino acids: CASSPNETPGGYGYTF. The J gene is TRBJ1-2, the V gene TRBV18; D is perhaps TRBD1 (5 bases). V was pared by 2 bases and J by 4 bases, with 17 bases between. Germline V gives CDR1 KGHSH, CDR2 LQKENI. The CDR3 spans 16 residues.

This clone was detected a few times. The chain recombines TRBV27 with TRBJ2-7; D is perhaps TRBD2 (6 bases). The V end was cut by 10 bases, the J end by 6 bases, with 22 bases between. Germline-derived CDR1 and CDR2 are MNHEY and SMNVEV (reference sequence). The CDR3 loop spans 14 amino acids. The CDR3 sequence: CATRDAGKRTEQYF. The CDR3 region has the DNA TGTGCCACCAGGGACGCGGGGAAGCGTACCGAGCAGTACTTC.

The chain joins TRBV7-2 to TRBJ2-7; TRBD2 matches at 7 bases. CDR3 length: 15 residues. Unmatched junction bases numbered 9, after V lost 3 bases and J lost 4 bases. Per germline, CDR1 SGHTA and CDR2 FQGNSA. The CDR3 region is CASSLGGAGSYEQYF. The DNA of the CDR3 is TGTGCCAGCAGCTTGGGTGGAGCGGGGTCATACGAGCAGTACTTC.

The chain employs TRBV6-6 and TRBJ1-2; 7 positions match TRBD1. Germline-derived CDR1 and CDR2 are MNHNY and SVGAGI (reference sequence). CDR3 length: 13 residues. The V segment lost 7 bases and the J segment 8 bases; nucleotides outside the gene matches: 10. CDR3: CASTEEGARGYTF. The CDR3 region has the DNA TGTGCCAGCACCGAGGAGGGGGCTCGAGGCTACACCTTC.

This clone appeared many times. The chain couples TRBV19 to TRBJ2-3; no reliable D call. The CDR3 runs 14 residues. Germline V lookup: CDR1 LNHDA, CDR2 SQIVND (reference sequence). The V end was cut by 4 bases, the J end by 6 bases, with 14 bases between. The CDR3 protein is CASSRGGATDTQYF. In DNA, the CDR3 is TGTGCCAGTAGTAGAGGCGGAGCAACCGATACGCAGTATTTT.

The J gene is TRBJ2-3, the V gene TRBV20-1; D is ambiguous. Germline V gene lookup returns CDR1 DFQATT and CDR2 SNEGSKA (reference sequence). The CDR3 extends over 11 amino acids. V was pared by 2 bases and J by 2 bases, with 2 bases between. CDR3 sequence reads: CSARHTDTQYF. The CDR3 region has the DNA TGCAGTGCTAGACACACAGATACGCAGTATTTT.

This chain connects TRBV5-4 to TRBJ2-1; the match to TRBD1 covers 9 bases. This CDR3 has 15 amino acids. V trimming: 2 bases; J trimming: 8 bases; junction bases outside the gene matches: 8. CDR1 SGHNT and CDR2 YYREEE come from the germline V gene (reference sequence). DNA for the CDR3: TGTGCCAGCAGCTTACAGGGGGCGCGGGCGTATGAGCAGTTCTTC. Its translation is CASSLQGARAYEQFF.

The chain carries TRBV5-1 and TRBJ1-1, with a possible D match to TRBD1 (5 bases). From germline, CDR1 is SGHRS and CDR2 YFSETQ. The V end was cut by 5 bases, the J end by 4 bases, with 15 bases between. There are 14 residues in the CDR3. CDR3 coding DNA: TGCGCCAGCAGTTCGTCCCAGGGAGGCACTGAAGCTTTCTTT. Its translation: CASSSSQGGTEAFF.

This clone was observed a handful of times. V gene TRBV7-2 combines with J gene TRBJ2-1, with D possibly being TRBD1 (5 bases). The CDR3 covers 13 residues. Germline CDR1 and CDR2: SGHTA and FQGNSA. The V end lost 6 bases, the J end lost 5 bases, and 11 bases lay between the germline ends. The CDR3 loop reads CASRPVGHNEQFF. As DNA, the CDR3 is TGTGCCAGCAGGCCCGTGGGGCACAATGAGCAGTTCTTC.

The genes are TRBV5-1 and TRBJ2-1, with a tentative D call TRBD2 (5 bases). The germline CDR1 and CDR2 sequences are SGHRS and YFSETQ. This CDR3 has 15 amino acids. Trimming removed 0 bases at V and 8 bases at J, with 15 bases between. The CDR3 region is CASSLGVSSLHEQFF. The CDR3 nucleotides read TGCGCCAGCAGCTTGGGGGTGTCTAGCTTGCATGAGCAGTTCTTC. Variable domain in full (rest from reference TRBV5-1 and TRBJ2-1): KAGVTQTPRYLIKTRGQQVTLSCSPISGHRSVSWYQQTPGQGLQFLFEYFSETQRNKGNFPGRFSGRQFSNSRSEMNVSTLELGDSALYLCASSLGVSSLHEQFFGPGTRLTVL.

V usage is TRBV18 and J usage is TRBJ2-5; D possibly corresponds to TRBD1 (5 bases). Germline V gene data show CDR1 as KGHSH and CDR2 as LQKENI. V was trimmed by 6 bases and J by 4 bases, leaving 15 bases between them. This CDR3 contains 14 residues. CDR3 protein: CASSPNWGPETQYF. In nucleotides, the CDR3 is TGTGCCAGCTCCCCTAACTGGGGCCCAGAGACCCAGTACTTC.

The sample holds a few counts of this clone. This chain links TRBV4-1 with TRBJ2-1, with 15 bases aligning to TRBD2. J gave up 10 bases and V 3 bases, and 7 bases lay outside the gene matches. In germline, CDR1 is MGHRA, CDR2 YSYEKL. The CDR3 extends over 16 amino acids. The CDR3 loop reads CASSHRTSGRGREQFF. CDR3 nucleotide sequence: TGCGCCAGCAGCCATCGGACTAGCGGGAGGGGCAGGGAGCAGTTCTTC.

This clone was counted a few times. This chain links TRBV2 with TRBJ2-7, with 8 bases identical to TRBD2. This CDR3 is built from 14 residues. V lost 2 bases to trimming and J lost 3 bases; unmatched junction nucleotides: 3. CDR1 SNHLY and CDR2 FYNNEI come from the germline V gene. The CDR3 sequence: CASSESGGVYEQYF. The CDR3 region has the DNA TGTGCCAGCAGTGAAAGCGGGGGAGTCTACGAGCAGTACTTC.

This clone was observed a few times. The chain recombines TRBV5-1 with TRBJ2-2; 9 positions match TRBD1. J was trimmed by 3 bases and V by 4 bases; bases with no gene match: 10. Germline values: CDR1 SGHRS, CDR2 YFSETQ. The length of the CDR3 is 17 residues. The chain's CDR3 is CASSPKWDRVYTGELFF. The CDR3 bases are TGCGCCAGCAGCCCAAAGTGGGACAGGGTATACACCGGGGAGCTGTTTTTT.

The sample holds many counts of this clone. The chain employs TRBV15 and TRBJ1-6, with a weak D call TRBD1 (5 bases). Trimming took 0 bases from V and 10 from J, leaving 13 bases between them. This CDR3 is 15 amino acids long. Germline V gene sequence: CDR1 LNHNV, CDR2 YYDKDF (reference sequence). The chain's CDR3 is CATSRDRGVGSPLHF. CDR3 in DNA: TGTGCCACCAGCAGAGATCGGGGGGTCGGGTCACCCCTCCACTTT.

The gene calls are TRBV18 and TRBJ2-3; the D is unclear. The CDR3 runs to 14 residues. In germline, CDR1 is KGHSH, CDR2 LQKENI. Between the trimmed V and J ends, which lost 3 bases and 1 base, there was a span of 8 bases. CDR3 region: CASSPELGTDTQYF. The CDR3 DNA reads TGTGCCAGCTCACCCGAGTTGGGCACAGATACGCAGTATTTT.

In this sample, this clone turned up once. The chain combines TRBV11-2 with TRBJ1-2, with 7 bases lining up with TRBD1. The trim removed 3 bases at V and 8 bases at J, leaving 9 bases unmatched. Germline V lookup: CDR1 SGHAT, CDR2 FQNNGV. This CDR3 spans 14 amino acids. CDR3 protein: CASSLTDRTNGYTF. DNA for the CDR3: TGTGCCAGCAGCTTGACGGACAGGACAAACGGCTACACCTTC.

This clone was detected only a few times. This chain links TRBV29-1 with TRBJ2-3, with D possibly TRBD2 on 7 matching bases. This CDR3 region has 14 residues. Germline lookup yields CDR1 SQVTM and CDR2 ANQGSEA. V dropped 7 bases and J dropped 0 bases, with 14 bases sitting between them. The CDR3 region is CSARGGGSTDTQYF. CDR3 sequence (DNA): TGCAGCGCTAGAGGGGGGGGCAGCACAGATACGCAGTATTTT.

This chain uses TRBV10-3 with TRBJ1-4, with TRBD1 as a possible D gene (6 bases). CDR1 is ENHRY and CDR2 is SYGVKD in the germline V gene. V was shortened by 4 bases and J by 3 bases, with 9 bases between the two germline ends. The CDR3 loop spans 14 amino acids. CDR3 residues: CAISGTASNEKLFF. Here the CDR3 DNA reads TGTGCCATCAGTGGGACAGCATCTAATGAAAAACTGTTTTTT.

The chain employs TRBV6-1 and TRBJ2-7; 7 nucleotides match TRBD1. The CDR3 has 16 amino acids. Germline V gene data show CDR1 as MNHNS and CDR2 as SASEGT. Trimming took 3 bases from V and 0 from J; bases not matched to a gene: 8. The CDR3 sequence: CASSDTIWDSSYEQYF. Here the CDR3 DNA reads TGTGCCAGCAGTGATACGATATGGGACAGCTCCTACGAGCAGTACTTC.

The J gene is TRBJ2-1, the V gene TRBV27, with D possibly being TRBD1 (6 bases). This CDR3 comprises 14 residues. The germline V and J ends were trimmed by 10 bases and 4 bases, with 17 bases remaining between them. Germline-derived CDR1 and CDR2 are MNHEY and SMNVEV (reference sequence). This CDR3 is CATARTGIYNEQFF. CDR3 coding DNA: TGTGCCACAGCACGCACAGGGATTTACAATGAGCAGTTCTTC.

The chain joins TRBV7-8 to TRBJ1-1; D remains ambiguous. Per germline, CDR1 SGHVS and CDR2 FQNEAQ. Between the trimmed V and J ends, which lost 2 bases and 3 bases, there was a span of 10 bases. This CDR3 is 14 amino acids long. The CDR3 nucleotides read TGTGCCAGCAGCTTATTTGGGAGGGACACTGAAGCTTTCTTT. Translating gives CASSLFGRDTEAFF. The full variable domain, completed using reference TRBV7-8 and TRBJ1-1, is GAGVSQSPRYKVAKRGQDVALRCDPISGHVSLFWYQQALGQGPEFLTYFQNEAQLDKSGLPSDRFFAERPEGSVSTLKIQRTQQEDSAVYLCASSLFGRDTEAFFGQGTRLTVV.